These 19 T cell receptor beta chains share one sample of origin, sequenced in a study of PD-1 blockade in mismatch repair-deficient tumors. Repertoires were generated with immunoSEQ multiplex PCR, while TCRdb's copy carries only in-frame clones and drops some. This sample yields tens of thousands of clones, of which roughly 84% are seen a single time; 1% to 1.4% belongs to the top ten. This specimen was PBMCs, taken about 38 weeks after starting pembrolizumab. The receptors stem from an adult with mismatch repair-deficient cancer.

The chain uses TRBV7-3 and TRBJ2-1, with 7 bases lining up with TRBD1. The CDR3 spans 14 residues. The ends lost 5 bases at V and 6 bases at J; junction bases unmatched: 7. Germline values: CDR1 SGHTA, CDR2 FQGTGA. The CDR3 spells CASSDPGQFNEQFF. In DNA form, the CDR3 reads TGTGCCAGCAGCGACCCGGGACAGTTCAATGAGCAGTTCTTC.

This rearrangement joins TRBV5-8 to TRBJ2-1; 9 bases map to TRBD2. Per the germline V gene, CDR1 is SGHTS and CDR2 is YDEGEE. This CDR3 comprises 14 residues. J gave up 4 bases and V 7 bases, and 6 bases lay outside the gene matches. Written as DNA, the CDR3 is TGTGCCAGCCGAGCGGGAGGCTATTACAATGAGCAGTTCTTC. It specifies CASRAGGYYNEQFF.

Turning to this clone: This specimen includes other DNA sequences encoding the same CDR3. The chain joins TRBV27 to TRBJ1-6; 11 bases align to TRBD1. Germline V lookup: CDR1 MNHEY, CDR2 SMNVEV (reference sequence). V shed 3 bases, J shed 7 bases, and the junction held 5 bases outside the gene matches. CDR3 size: 16 residues. In DNA, the CDR3 is TGTGCCAGCAGTTTGCGTGGGACAGGGGGGAATTCACCCCTCCACTTT. Translated, it gives CASSLRGTGGNSPLHF.

This clone was seen a handful of times. The chain has TRBV18 and TRBJ2-7, with D perhaps TRBD2 (6 bases). With 2 bases removed from V and 1 base from J, the gap between germline ends came to 18 bases. The CDR3 has 17 amino acids. Per the germline V gene, CDR1 is KGHSH and CDR2 is LQKENI. The CDR3, as DNA: TGTGCCAGCTCACCAGCTTATATCGTAGCGGAATCCTACGAGCAGTACTTC. Translating it yields CASSPAYIVAESYEQYF.

This sequence joins TRBV30 and TRBJ2-1, with 9 bases matching TRBD2. The CDR3 is 15 residues long. Germline CDR1 and CDR2: GTSNPN and SVGIG (reference sequence). The V segment lost 6 bases and the J segment 8 bases; nucleotides outside the gene matches: 14. CDR3 bases: TGTGCCTGCCGGTATCTAGCGGGAAACCAGGATGAGCAGTTCTTC. Amino acid sequence: CACRYLAGNQDEQFF.

The V gene is TRBV14, the J gene TRBJ2-5; 9 positions match TRBD2. This CDR3 comprises 19 residues. From germline, CDR1 is SGHDN and CDR2 FVKESK. Trimming took 1 base from V and 0 from J; bases not matched to a gene: 12. In nucleotides, the CDR3 is TGTGCCAGCAGCCAAGGGAAAGCGGGAGGACTACCATACCAAGAGACCCAGTACTTC. Translating it yields CASSQGKAGGLPYQETQYF. Full variable domain (remainder filled in from reference TRBV14 and TRBJ2-5): EAGVTQFPSHSVIEKGQTVTLRCDPISGHDNLYWYRRVMGKEIKFLLHFVKESKQDESGMPNNRFLAERTGGTYSTLKVQPAELEDSGVYFCASSQGKAGGLPYQETQYFGPGTRLLVL.

The J gene is TRBJ2-1, the V gene TRBV7-6; 11 positions agree with TRBD2. Trimming cost V 5 bases and J 4 bases; bases outside gene matches: 10. The CDR3 covers 17 residues. CDR1 is SGHVS and CDR2 is FNYEAQ in the germline V gene. This CDR3 is CASSPTALAGAYNEQFF. CDR3 nucleotides: TGTGCCAGCAGCCCCACGGCACTAGCGGGAGCTTACAATGAGCAGTTCTTC.

DNA for the CDR3: TGCGCCAGCAGCATGGGACTAGCGGGAGGGGATACGCAGTATTTT. Its protein product is CASSMGLAGGDTQYF. This sequence joins TRBV5-1 and TRBJ2-3; 16 bases map to TRBD2. V trimming: 4 bases; J trimming: 6 bases; junction bases outside the gene matches: 2. The CDR3 has 15 amino acids. Germline CDR1 is SGHRS and CDR2 is YFSETQ.

This chain connects TRBV30 to TRBJ2-1; D might be TRBD2 (7 bases). The CDR3 consists of 16 residues. Trimming took 4 bases from V and 9 from J, leaving 25 bases between them. Germline V gene sequence: CDR1 GTSNPN, CDR2 SVGIG (reference sequence). Here the CDR3 DNA reads TGTGCCTGGACCCCTCCTAGAGGCGGAGGGGGGGCTGAGCAGTTCTTC. It yields the protein CAWTPPRGGGGAEQFF. The full variable domain, completed using reference TRBV30 and TRBJ2-1, is SQTIHQWPATLVQPVGSPLSLECTVEGTSNPNLYWYRQAAGRGLQLLFYSVGIGQISSEVPQNLSASRPQDRQFILSSKKLLLSDSGFYLCAWTPPRGGGGAEQFFGPGTRLTVL.

The rearrangement uses TRBV7-3 and TRBJ2-2; TRBD1 is a possible D gene (5 bases). CDR3 length: 16 amino acids. Germline V lookup: CDR1 SGHTA, CDR2 FQGTGA. V was clipped by 2 bases and J by 0 bases, with 10 bases between them. CDR3 protein: CASSLQPGTNTGELFF. CDR3 DNA: TGTGCCAGCAGCTTACAACCAGGGACGAACACCGGGGAGCTGTTTTTT.

CDR3 sequence reads: CSVMRDSGHEQYF. DNA of the CDR3: TGCAGCGTTATGAGGGACTCCGGGCACGAGCAGTACTTC. V is TRBV29-1 and J is TRBJ2-7; a possible D gene is TRBD2 (6 bases). Germline CDR1 reads SQVTM; CDR2 reads ANQGSEA. V was shortened by 5 bases and J by 5 bases, with 16 bases between the two germline ends. The CDR3 has 13 amino acids.

V is TRBV5-1 and J is TRBJ1-4; D not resolved. V was cut by 4 bases and J by 0 bases, with 19 bases left in between. CDR1 and CDR2 (germline): SGHRS, YFSETQ. The CDR3 contains 18 residues. CDR3 nucleotides: TGCGCCAGCAGCCCGACGACGAAGACACTTGCAACTAATGAAAAACTGTTTTTT. Amino acids: CASSPTTKTLATNEKLFF.

The J gene is TRBJ2-7, the V gene TRBV28; TRBD2 is a possible D gene (6 bases). The V and J ends lost 3 bases and 4 bases respectively, with 13 bases between them. Germline-derived CDR1 and CDR2 are MDHEN and SYDVKM. This CDR3 contains 14 residues. CDR3 sequence (DNA): TGTGCCAGCAGTTTCCGAGAGCGGGTATACGAGCAGTACTTC. Its protein product is CASSFRERVYEQYF.

The J gene is TRBJ1-1, the V gene TRBV18; maybe TRBD1 (5 bases). CDR1 and CDR2 from the germline V gene are KGHSH and LQKENI. V shed 0 bases and J shed 9 bases, with 14 bases lying between them. The CDR3 runs 14 residues. CDR3 bases: TGTGCCAGCTCACCACCCCTAGCGCAGGACAAAGCTTTCTTT. Protein sequence: CASSPPLAQDKAFF.

J is TRBJ2-7 and V is TRBV2; TRBD1 aligns across 8 bases. The trim removed 6 bases at V and 2 bases at J, leaving 9 bases unmatched. Germline values: CDR1 SNHLY, CDR2 FYNNEI. The CDR3 contains 15 residues. CDR3 sequence: CASRDTGTGTYEQYF. As DNA, the CDR3 is TGTGCCAGCAGGGATACCGGGACAGGCACCTACGAGCAGTACTTC.

This clone was recorded a few times. The identical CDR3 is also encoded by other nucleotide sequences in the sample. V gene TRBV11-2 combines with J gene TRBJ2-7; TRBD2 matches 11 bases. The V and J ends lost 0 bases and 4 bases, in that order; junction bases with no gene match: 2. Looked up from germline, CDR1 is SGHAT and CDR2 is FQNNGV. The CDR3 extends over 15 amino acids. For the CDR3, the DNA is TGTGCCAGCAGCTTAGAACTAGCGGGAGTATACGAGCAGTACTTC. It yields the protein CASSLELAGVYEQYF.

J is TRBJ2-7 and V is TRBV5-6; 9 bases are a match to TRBD2. CDR1 and CDR2 from the germline V gene are SGHDT and YYEEEE. V lost 2 bases, J lost 6 bases, and 9 bases stayed unmatched. CDR3 length: 15 residues. The CDR3 loop reads CASSFVAGVSPEQYF. The CDR3 coding sequence is TGTGCCAGCAGCTTTGTAGCGGGAGTATCTCCCGAGCAGTACTTC.

This rearrangement joins TRBV28 to TRBJ1-4; D remains unclear. Germline V CDR1 and CDR2: MDHEN, SYDVKM. Trimming cost V 2 bases and J 8 bases, with 6 bases left between them. The CDR3 runs 12 residues. The CDR3 is CASSLNQEKLFF. CDR3 sequence (DNA): TGTGCCAGCAGTTTAAATCAAGAAAAACTGTTTTTT. Full variable domain (outside the CDR3, taken from reference TRBV28 and TRBJ1-4): DVKVTQSSRYLVKRTGEKVFLECVQDMDHENMFWYRQDPGLGLRLIYFSYDVKMKEKGDIPEGYSVSREKKERFSLILESASTNQTSMYLCASSLNQEKLFFGSGTQLSVL.

The gene calls are TRBV28 and TRBJ1-1; possibly TRBD1 for D (5 bases). With 2 bases removed from V and 10 bases from J, the gap between germline ends came to 14 bases. The CDR3 length is 13 residues. CDR1 and CDR2 from the germline V gene are MDHEN and SYDVKM. The CDR3 DNA reads as TGTGCCAGCAGTTTAAGTGTGGGGCGGGGAGCTTTCTTT. It specifies CASSLSVGRGAFF.